This T cell receptor beta chain came from a study of blood T cell repertoires in COVID-19. Study in general: Specimens from acute and convalescent COVID-19 originated in the United States, Italy and Spain.

V shed 2 bases, J shed 0 bases, and the junction held 6 bases outside the gene matches. CDR1 and CDR2 (germline): SGDLS, YYNGEE. The CDR3 consists of 16 residues. Repertoires were generated with immunoSEQ multiplex PCR, while TCRdb's copy carries only in-frame clones and drops some. The sample lists 100,000 to 150,000 clones, around nine tenths occurring once. The rearrangement links TRBV9 to TRBJ1-2; 8 bases line up with TRBD1. The source of this sequence is a man aged 55 to 70 with COVID-19, enrolled during active disease. Sequencing used peripheral blood. The DNA for the CDR3 is TGTGCCAGCAGCGTTAGGGACAGGCAAGCTAACTATGGCTACACCTTC. Translating gives CASSVRDRQANYGYTF.